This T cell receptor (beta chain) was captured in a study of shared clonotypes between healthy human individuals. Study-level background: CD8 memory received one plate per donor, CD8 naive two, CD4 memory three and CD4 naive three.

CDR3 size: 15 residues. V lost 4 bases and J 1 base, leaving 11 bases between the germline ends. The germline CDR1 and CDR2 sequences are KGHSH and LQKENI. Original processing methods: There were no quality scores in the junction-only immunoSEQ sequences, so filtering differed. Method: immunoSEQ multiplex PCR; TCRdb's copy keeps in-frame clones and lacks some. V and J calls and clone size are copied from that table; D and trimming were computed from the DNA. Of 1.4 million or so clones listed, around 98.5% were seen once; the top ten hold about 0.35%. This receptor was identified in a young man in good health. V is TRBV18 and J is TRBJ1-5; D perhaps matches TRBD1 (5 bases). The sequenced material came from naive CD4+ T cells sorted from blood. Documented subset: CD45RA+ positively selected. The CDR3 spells CASSLLGVSNQPQHF. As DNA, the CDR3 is TGTGCCAGCTCACTTCTGGGGGTGAGCAATCAGCCCCAGCATTTT.